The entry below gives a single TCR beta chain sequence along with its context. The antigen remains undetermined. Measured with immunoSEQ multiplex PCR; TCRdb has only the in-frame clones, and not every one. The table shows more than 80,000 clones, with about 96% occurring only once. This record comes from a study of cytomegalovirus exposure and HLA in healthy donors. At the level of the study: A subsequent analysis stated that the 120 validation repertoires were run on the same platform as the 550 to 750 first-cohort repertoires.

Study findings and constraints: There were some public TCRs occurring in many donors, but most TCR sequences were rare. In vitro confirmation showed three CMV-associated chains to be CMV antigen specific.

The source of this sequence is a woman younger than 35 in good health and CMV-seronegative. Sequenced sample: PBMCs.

CDR3 DNA sequence: TGTGCCAGCTCACCGCAAAAGACAGGGCTCGGTAATCAGCCCCAGCATTTT. Translation gives CASSPQKTGLGNQPQHF. J is TRBJ1-5 and V is TRBV18, with 7 bases identical to TRBD1. The CDR3 contains 17 residues. Germline assignment: CDR1 KGHSH and CDR2 LQKENI. V trimming: 3 bases; J trimming: 4 bases; junction bases outside the gene matches: 12. The variable domain in full, with the rest retrieved from reference TRBV18 and TRBJ1-5, is NAGVMQNPRHLVRRRGQEARLRCSPMKGHSHVYWYRQLPEEGLKFMVYLQKENIIDESGMPKERFSAEFPKEGPSILRIQQVVRGDSAAYFCASSPQKTGLGNQPQHFGDGTRLSIL.